The 15 T cell receptor beta chains presented below share a single source sample, sequenced in a study of blood T cell repertoires in COVID-19. Profiled with immunoSEQ multiplex PCR; TCRdb holds only in-frame clones, not every one. Among 200,000 to 250,000 clones listed, about nine tenths were seen once. Sequencing used peripheral blood. These TCRs come from a woman aged 35 to 49 with acute or convalescent COVID-19.

This clone was seen a single time. The chain employs TRBV30 and TRBJ1-5; D is unresolved. CDR3 length: 13 residues. In germline, CDR1 is GTSNPN, CDR2 SVGIG (reference sequence). V was trimmed by 5 bases and J by 1 base, leaving 9 bases between them. The CDR3 spells CAWGRASNQPQHF. Here the CDR3 DNA reads TGTGCCTGGGGGAGGGCGAGCAATCAGCCCCAGCATTTT.

This sequence joins TRBV18 and TRBJ2-5, with D possibly TRBD1 on 7 matching bases. CDR3 size: 15 residues. Trimming left V 1 base short and J 4 bases short, with 13 bases between. CDR1 KGHSH and CDR2 LQKENI come from the germline V gene. The CDR3 protein is CASSPRQGGTETQYF. CDR3 sequence (DNA): TGTGCCAGCTCACCACGTCAGGGGGGTACAGAGACCCAGTACTTC.

The chain combines TRBV12-3 or TRBV12-4 with TRBJ1-2; D gene unclear. This CDR3 region has 11 residues. Trimming cost V 0 bases and J 9 bases, with 5 bases left between them. The DNA for the CDR3 is TGTGCCAGCAGTTTAGCGCGGAGCTACACCTTC. Translated: CASSLARSYTF.

V usage is TRBV6-5 and J usage is TRBJ1-1; tentatively, D is TRBD1 (5 bases). Per the germline V gene, CDR1 is MNHEY and CDR2 is SVGAGI. V dropped 4 bases and J dropped 10 bases, with 22 bases sitting between them. This CDR3 is built from 15 residues. The CDR3 DNA reads TGTGCCAGCAGTTTTGTCAGGACACAATCCTTTGGAGCTTTCTTT. This codes for CASSFVRTQSFGAFF.

A few counts support this clone. This chain connects TRBV10-2 to TRBJ1-1, with TRBD1 matching over 8 bases. The CDR3 has 14 residues. V lost 6 bases, J lost 1 base, and 4 bases stayed unmatched. The germline CDR1 and CDR2 sequences are WSHSY and SAAADI. CDR3 sequence: CASRTGASNTEAFF. CDR3 nucleotides: TGCGCCAGCAGGACAGGGGCCTCGAACACTGAAGCTTTCTTT.

This chain links TRBV7-6 with TRBJ1-1; D gene ambiguous. The ends were cut back, 1 base at V and 1 base at J, with 7 bases in the middle. Per the germline V gene, CDR1 is SGHVS and CDR2 is FNYEAQ. The CDR3 is 14 amino acids. As DNA, the CDR3 is TGTGCCAGCAGCTTAGGCGGGCAGAACACTGAAGCTTTCTTT. Its translation: CASSLGGQNTEAFF.

The V gene is TRBV27, the J gene TRBJ1-2, with D maybe TRBD1 (6 bases). The germline V gene encodes CDR1 MNHEY and CDR2 SMNVEV (reference sequence). V was pared by 2 bases and J by 6 bases, with 10 bases between. The length of the CDR3 is 13 residues. The CDR3 spells CASSLQGFNGYTF. Here the CDR3 DNA reads TGTGCCAGCAGTTTACAGGGGTTTAATGGCTACACCTTC.

This clone appeared many times. The CDR3 region has the DNA TGTGCCAGCAGCCTAAGCGCACCCCAGCGAGCCACCGGGGAGCTGTTTTTT. Translated: CASSLSAPQRATGELFF. This chain connects TRBV9 to TRBJ2-2; D is undetermined. This CDR3 spans 17 amino acids. CDR1 and CDR2 (germline): SGDLS, YYNGEE. Deletions cut 4 bases from V and 4 bases from J, with 20 bases between.

The chain combines TRBV6-4 with TRBJ2-2; 10 bases agree with TRBD1. V gave up 6 bases and J gave up 7 bases; unmatched junction bases: 5. This CDR3 is 14 amino acids long. Germline-derived CDR1 and CDR2 are MRHNA and SNTAGT. For the CDR3, the DNA is TGTGCCAGCAGCGCCGGGACAGGGGTCGGGGAGCTGTTTTTT. Translating it yields CASSAGTGVGELFF.

This clone was seen just once. V is TRBV10-1 and J is TRBJ1-1; D call uncertain. The CDR3 sequence is 14 residues long. V was clipped by 0 bases and J by 7 bases, with 12 bases between them. Germline assignment: CDR1 WNHNN and CDR2 SYGVQD (reference sequence). As DNA, the CDR3 is TGCGCCAGCAGTGAGTCGGGAGTTCCGAATGAAGCTTTCTTT. Translated, it gives CASSESGVPNEAFF.

The chain recombines TRBV3-1 (or the pseudogene TRBV3-2) with TRBJ1-4, with a tentative D call TRBD1 (5 bases). Trimming cost V 1 base and J 11 bases, with 14 bases left between them. CDR1 LGHDT and CDR2 YNNKEL come from the germline V gene (reference sequence). The CDR3 loop spans 14 amino acids. The chain's CDR3 is CASSQAAGGGKLFF. In DNA form, the CDR3 reads TGTGCCAGCAGCCAAGCGGCCGGGGGAGGGAAACTGTTTTTT.

This sequence joins TRBV18 and TRBJ1-2; perhaps TRBD1 as D (6 bases). This CDR3 is built from 16 residues. Trimming pared 1 base from V and 5 bases from J, leaving 17 bases between. Germline V gene lookup returns CDR1 KGHSH and CDR2 LQKENI. The CDR3 loop reads CASSPLTGRVEYGYTF. The CDR3 DNA reads as TGTGCCAGCTCACCACTAACAGGGCGGGTAGAGTATGGCTACACCTTC. Full variable domain (outside the CDR3, taken from reference TRBV18 and TRBJ1-2): NAGVMQNPRHLVRRRGQEARLRCSPMKGHSHVYWYRQLPEEGLKFMVYLQKENIIDESGMPKERFSAEFPKEGPSILRIQQVVRGDSAAYFCASSPLTGRVEYGYTFGSGTRLTVV.

This chain links TRBV6-6 with TRBJ2-5; 7 bases are a match to TRBD1. Germline V lookup: CDR1 MNHNY, CDR2 SVGAGI (reference sequence). The CDR3 has 16 amino acids. V lost 4 bases and J lost 2; bases outside the gene matches: 10. For the CDR3, the DNA is TGTGCCAGCAGTTCCTCGACAGGGTTTGCTCAAGAGACCCAGTACTTC. Translation gives CASSSSTGFAQETQYF.

The gene calls are TRBV4-2 and TRBJ2-5; the D is unclear. This CDR3 has 14 amino acids. The germline gives CDR1 LGHNA, CDR2 YNFKEQ. V was clipped by 4 bases and J by 1 base, with 10 bases between them. CDR3 nucleotide sequence: TGTGCCAGCAGCCGTACAGACCGCCAAGAGACCCAGTACTTC. As protein: CASSRTDRQETQYF.

The chain's CDR3 is CASSPRKMTDTQYF. As DNA, the CDR3 is TGTGCCAGTAGTCCCAGGAAGATGACAGATACGCAGTATTTT. The V and J genes are TRBV19 and TRBJ2-3; D remains ambiguous. CDR1 LNHDA and CDR2 SQIVND come from the germline V gene (reference sequence). There are 14 residues in the CDR3. Deletions cut 5 bases from V and 3 bases from J, with 12 bases between.